This entry lists 8 T cell receptor beta chains sequenced from one sample in a study of T cells in Graves' hyperthyroidism and ophthalmopathy (dated by TCRdb to between 2018 and 2021). Library preparation employed multiplex PCR. TCRdb names Illumina HiSeq 2000 as the instrument used. Amplification of TCR beta CDR3 regions was carried out from RNA transcripts. The first round of RT-PCR for the TCR CDR3 was performed with the HTBI primer set and the Qiagen OneStep RT-PCR kit. Clones were called with MiXCR by TCRdb after fastp trimmed the public reads at Q25, and only in-frame beta chains were retained. Every entry covers one CDR3 protein and lists the most common genes and DNA from its rows. The sample has about 740,000 distinct CDR3 sequences on record, 12% to 15% of them singletons. The ten largest account for roughly 10% of the sample. Sequenced: blood. The receptor source for this set is a woman between 18 and 29 years old with Graves' hyperthyroidism.

This clonotype was detected many times. This rearrangement joins TRBV18 to TRBJ1-5; D call uncertain. Trimming removed 2 bases from V and 6 bases from J, with 11 bases in between. The germline CDR1 and CDR2 sequences are KGHSH and LQKENI. The length of the CDR3 is 14 residues. The CDR3 loop reads CASSPYGDSQPQHF. The DNA for the CDR3 is TGTGCCAGCTCACCATATGGTGATTCTCAGCCCCAGCATTTT.

This clonotype was counted between two and nine times. The chain couples TRBV24-1 to TRBJ2-7; D might be TRBD2 (5 bases). CDR1 KGHDR and CDR2 SFDVKD come from the germline V gene. The germline V and J ends were trimmed by 8 bases and 0 bases, with 7 bases remaining between them. CDR3 length: 12 residues. In DNA, the CDR3 is TGTGCCACCACTGGGAGCTCCTACGAGCAGTACTTC. Amino acid sequence: CATTGSSYEQYF.

This clonotype was detected a few times. This chain links TRBV7-9 with TRBJ1-2; no reliable D call. V was shortened by 4 bases and J by 4 bases, with 13 bases between the two germline ends. Germline-derived CDR1 and CDR2 are SEHNR and FQNEAQ (reference sequence). This CDR3 is built from 14 residues. The chain's CDR3 is CASSSGISGYGYTF. CDR3 nucleotide sequence: TGTGCCAGCAGCTCGGGGATTTCCGGCTATGGCTACACCTTC.

This clonotype was found many times. The rearrangement joins TRBV20-1 to TRBJ2-1, with 8 bases fitting TRBD2. Germline lookup yields CDR1 DFQATT and CDR2 SNEGSKA (reference sequence). The CDR3 totals 13 residues. V trimming: 7 bases; J trimming: 3 bases; junction bases outside the gene matches: 5. The CDR3 DNA follows: TGCAGTGGCGCTAGCGGGCACTACAATGAGCAGTTCTTC. Amino acid sequence: CSGASGHYNEQFF.

This clonotype was seen many times. This CDR3 reads CASSDGTGFGQPQHF. In DNA, the CDR3 is TGTGCCAGCAGTGACGGAACAGGGTTTGGGCAGCCCCAGCATTTT. V and J are TRBV12-3 or TRBV12-4 and TRBJ1-5; D is possibly TRBD1 (6 bases). The CDR3 is made up of 15 amino acids. The V end was cut by 5 bases, the J end by 7 bases, with 18 bases between.

The chain employs TRBV9 and TRBJ2-5; 7 nucleotides agree with TRBD2. This CDR3 region has 16 residues. Germline V gene lookup returns CDR1 SGDLS and CDR2 YYNGEE. J was trimmed by 5 bases and V by 3 bases; bases with no gene match: 13. CDR3 amino acids: CASSGEGFWARETQYF. The CDR3 DNA follows: TGTGCCAGCAGCGGGGAGGGGTTTTGGGCCCGGGAGACCCAGTACTTC.

This clonotype was seen many times. V and J are TRBV11-1 and TRBJ2-7; no firm D call. This CDR3 contains 14 residues. Trimming took off 8 bases at V and 2 bases at J, with 16 bases between the two ends. Per germline, CDR1 SGHAT and CDR2 FQDESV (reference sequence). This chain's CDR3 is CASGRPGLTYEQYF. The CDR3 bases are TGTGCCAGCGGAAGGCCGGGCCTGACCTACGAGCAGTACTTC.

This clonotype was recorded a few times. A read error may produce the germline difference seen at one junction end. The chain combines TRBV12-3 or TRBV12-4 with TRBJ2-1, with D perhaps matching TRBD1 (6 bases). CDR3 length equals 11 residues. CDR3 sequence: CASSLGADYVF. CDR3 DNA: TGTGCCAGCAGTTTGGGGGCGGATTACGTCTTC.